This T cell receptor (beta chain) was captured in a study of Ad26.COV2.S vaccination and SARS-CoV-2 variants. The overall study: Into the muscle, Ad26.COV2.S was dosed once or twice, 56 days apart. Whole-study findings and limits: Vaccine recipients had higher spike-specific TCR breadth than placebo recipients.

Repertoires were generated with immunoSEQ multiplex PCR, while TCRdb's copy carries only in-frame clones and drops some. The sample lists approximately 300,000 clones; roughly 86% were seen once. V gave up 1 base and J gave up 6 bases, with 21 bases separating them. The CDR3 sequence is 17 residues long. Germline V gene sequence: CDR1 MGHRA, CDR2 YSYEKL. The sample's treatment: some 19 received Ad26.COV2.S at low or high dose, single or two shots; about 5 received placebo; per-sample allocation not given. Sampling was done on day 63 after the first vaccine or placebo injection. A remark on this clone: The antigen is unknown.

The V gene is TRBV4-1, the J gene TRBJ1-2, with D maybe TRBD1 (6 bases). The sequencing used peripheral blood, collected in a trial of Ad26.COV2.S vaccine versus placebo. The source of this sequence is a person between 18 and 65 years old who received the Ad26.COV2.S COVID-19 vaccine or a placebo. CDR3 amino acids: CASSQGRWGARYNGYTF. CDR3 coding DNA: TGCGCCAGCAGCCAAGGGAGGTGGGGGGCGCGTTATAATGGCTACACCTTC.